This TCR beta chain stems from a study of T cell repertoires in cytomegalovirus infection. For the study at large: Recently identified HLA-C-restricted CMV epitopes were among the peptides used. Evidence of both CMV infection and a matching HLA type came from public TCR beta signatures. Findings and caveats of the study: Dominating the ex vivo response were TCR beta clonotypes that were CMV-specific and HLA-C-restricted.

Germline V gene sequence: CDR1 PRHDT, CDR2 FYEKMQ (reference sequence). Trimming left V 5 bases short and J 9 bases short, with 14 bases between. The CDR3 sequence is 14 residues long. Points on this clonotype: Antigen: not known.

TCRdb itself ran the reads through MiXCR, one entry per CDR3 protein. Of 700,000 to 850,000 distinct CDR3 sequences listed, 32% were seen once; the top ten hold 12%. Specimen: cultured CD8+ T cells from PBMCs, collected from culture after CMV antigen stimulation. This clonotype was obtained from a human donor in good health (CMV status not recorded). Some clones in this sample may be carry-over from other donors' samples. V is TRBV13 and J is TRBJ2-6, with D uncertain. CDR3 bases: TGTGCCAGCAGCACTCCGGGTGCAGACAACGTCCTGACTTTC. This sequence encodes CASSTPGADNVLTF.